These T cell receptor beta chains were read from a single sample in a study of shared clonotypes between healthy human individuals. Clones were read by immunoSEQ multiplex PCR, and TCRdb kept only the in-frame ones, dropping some. The table includes nearly 600,000 clones, roughly 95% detected once. Sequencing was performed on naive CD8+ T cells sorted from blood. These receptors all stem from a woman in her thirties in good health. Each CDR3 is given with its conserved first and last residue. The order of the fields is V gene, J gene, CDR3 protein.

>TRBV6-6|TRBJ2-7
CASSYPGLYEQYF
>TRBV27|TRBJ2-5
CASGPGSGETQYF
>TRBV7-9|TRBJ1-1
CASSMSGTANTEAFF
>TRBV19|TRBJ2-3
CASSIIAGGPPDTQYF
>TRBV15|TRBJ2-7
CATSRDSTRAAGAYEQYF
>TRBV28|TRBJ2-1
CASSFLLSASSYNEQFF
>TRBV2|TRBJ1-5
CASRRRQGGSNQPQHF
>TRBV2|TRBJ1-1
CASERWGDTEAFF
>TRBV4-1|TRBJ2-3
CASSQDLGRGRTDTQYF
>TRBV28|TRBJ2-3
CASSLQSWADTQYF
>TRBV15|TRBJ2-1
CATSRDFGALQFF
>TRBV4-1|TRBJ1-5
CASSQDRGQPQHF
>TRBV5-4|TRBJ2-1
CASSLGVHEQFF
>TRBV7-7|TRBJ2-3
CASSLAPSGSAGSTDTQYF
>TRBV4-2|TRBJ2-1
CASSQVLGDFFRSNEQFF
>TRBV27|TRBJ1-5
CASSPIGGNQPQHF
>TRBV7-9|TRBJ2-5
CASSLTRGGEGETQYF
>TRBV2|TRBJ1-1
CASSVYRATEAFF
>TRBV5-4|TRBJ1-2
CASSISPDGYTF
>TRBV2|TRBJ2-7
CATTLAEYYEQYF